Shown below are 24 T cell receptor beta chains from a single sample sequenced in a study of CD4 T cells in relation to SARS-CoV-2 and coronaviruses. The antigens for these receptors are not known. Sequencing used immunoSEQ multiplex PCR; TCRdb keeps in-frame clones, though not all of them. The sample yields around 35,000 clones, 82% seen once. Sequenced: naive CD4+ T cells from PBMCs, cultured in vitro. Subset here: naive CD4+ T cells isolated by negative enrichment. These receptors all come from an adult with COVID-19.

The chain uses TRBV19 and TRBJ2-7, with 10 bases that match TRBD1. The length of the CDR3 is 14 residues. Germline V lookup: CDR1 LNHDA, CDR2 SQIVND (reference sequence). The ends lost 3 bases at V and 2 bases at J; junction bases unmatched: 1. The DNA for the CDR3 is TGTGCCAGTAGTATCGGACAGGGGGCCTACGAGCAGTACTTC. Translated: CASSIGQGAYEQYF.

The chain carries TRBV27 and TRBJ2-1, with 12 bases aligning to TRBD1. The V and J ends lost 5 bases and 6 bases, in that order; junction bases with no gene match: 8. The V gene's germline CDR1 is MNHEY and CDR2 SMNVEV (reference sequence). CDR3 length equals 16 residues. The CDR3 loop reads CASSQWGQGARNEQFF. For the CDR3, the DNA is TGTGCCAGCAGTCAATGGGGACAGGGGGCTCGCAATGAGCAGTTCTTC.

The chain employs TRBV5-1 and TRBJ1-2, with 7 bases lining up with TRBD1. The J segment lost 8 bases and the V segment lost 4 bases, leaving 5 bases of the junction unmatched. The V gene's germline CDR1 is SGHRS and CDR2 YFSETQ. The CDR3 spans 12 residues. The CDR3 DNA reads TGCGCCAGCAGCGCCACAGGGGACGGCTACACCTTC. It is translated as CASSATGDGYTF.

The gene calls are TRBV7-9 and TRBJ1-1; unclear D gene. The V end lost 0 bases, the J end lost 2 bases, and 10 bases lay between the germline ends. CDR1 SEHNR and CDR2 FQNEAQ come from the germline V gene (reference sequence). This CDR3 contains 15 residues. The CDR3 reads CASSLALRSNTEAFF. The CDR3 DNA follows: TGTGCCAGCAGCTTAGCGCTTCGGAGCAACACTGAAGCTTTCTTT.

The chain is built from TRBV11-2 and TRBJ2-3; 9 bases match TRBD2. The junction had 14 bases not matched to a gene; V was cut back by 5 bases and J by 5 bases. The germline V gene has CDR1 SGHAT and CDR2 FQNNGV. The length of the CDR3 is 17 residues. For the CDR3, the DNA is TGTGCCAGCAGCCCCGGGCTAGCGGGAATGCTGGGAGATACGCAGTATTTT. This codes for CASSPGLAGMLGDTQYF.

In its sample, this clone was seen once. The chain couples TRBV2 to TRBJ1-5; D remains unclear. CDR1 is SNHLY and CDR2 is FYNNEI in the germline V gene. CDR3 length: 15 residues. Trimming took off 3 bases at V and 7 bases at J, with 16 bases between the two ends. The chain's CDR3 is CASSDRGGRRQPQHF. In DNA form, the CDR3 reads TGTGCCAGCAGTGACCGCGGAGGGCGGCGGCAGCCCCAGCATTTT.

V and J are TRBV5-8 and TRBJ1-1; 7 positions match TRBD1. The CDR3 contains 13 residues. From germline, CDR1 is SGHTS and CDR2 YDEGEE. The trim removed 1 base at V and 9 bases at J, leaving 6 bases unmatched. The CDR3: CASSLITGAKAFF. Written as DNA, the CDR3 is TGTGCCAGCAGCTTGATAACAGGGGCGAAAGCTTTCTTT.

The rearrangement joins TRBV10-3 to TRBJ1-4; 9 nucleotides line up with TRBD1. J lost 7 bases, V lost 4 bases, and 7 bases had no gene match. CDR3 length: 15 amino acids. CDR1 and CDR2 from the germline V gene are ENHRY and SYGVKD. The CDR3 DNA reads as TGTGCCATCAGTGGTGGGACAGGGCCAGTTGAAAAACTGTTTTTT. Encoded protein: CAISGGTGPVEKLFF.

V usage is TRBV27 and J usage is TRBJ2-2; D perhaps matches TRBD1 (6 bases). This CDR3 is built from 17 residues. Germline CDR1 reads MNHEY; CDR2 reads SMNVEV (reference sequence). The V and J ends lost 5 bases and 3 bases respectively, with 19 bases between them. CDR3: CASSIRLQGRDTGELFF. CDR3 DNA: TGTGCCAGCAGTATCCGGTTACAGGGCCGCGACACCGGGGAGCTGTTTTTT.

The rearrangement links TRBV19 to TRBJ1-5; D is ambiguous. V was trimmed by 7 bases and J by 1 base, leaving 14 bases between them. Germline loops: CDR1 LNHDA, CDR2 SQIVND (reference sequence). The CDR3 consists of 15 residues. The CDR3 reads CASTYGGRSNQPQHF. Here the CDR3 DNA reads TGTGCCAGTACCTATGGTGGGCGGAGCAATCAGCCCCAGCATTTT.

This chain connects TRBV30 to TRBJ1-4; no definite D call. The CDR3 consists of 13 residues. The V gene lost 2 bases and the J gene lost 4 bases, with 8 bases spanning the gap. Germline CDR1 GTSNPN, CDR2 SVGIG (reference sequence). The CDR3 spells CAWSTGFNEKLFF. CDR3 sequence (DNA): TGTGCCTGGAGTACCGGGTTTAATGAAAAACTGTTTTTT.

This sequence joins TRBV4-2 and TRBJ2-5; possibly TRBD2 for D (5 bases). The germline CDR1 and CDR2 sequences are LGHNA and YNFKEQ. This CDR3 has 14 amino acids. The ends were cut back, 1 base at V and 2 bases at J, with 8 bases in the middle. Written as DNA, the CDR3 is TGTGCCAGCAGCCAAGCTGGACTGCAAGAGACCCAGTACTTC. It yields the protein CASSQAGLQETQYF.

This clone was picked up one time. The chain combines TRBV5-5 with TRBJ2-7; 7 bases fit TRBD1. Germline V gene sequence: CDR1 SGHKS, CDR2 YYEKEE (reference sequence). CDR3 length: 15 amino acids. V lost 2 bases and J lost 2; bases outside the gene matches: 7. This CDR3 is CASSFADRAPYEQYF. The CDR3 DNA reads TGTGCCAGCAGCTTCGCTGACAGGGCCCCCTACGAGCAGTACTTC.

In this sample, this clone turned up once. This chain uses TRBV7-2 with TRBJ1-4, with D tentatively TRBD1 (6 bases). CDR3 length equals 15 residues. Trimming took off 5 bases at V and 7 bases at J, with 17 bases between the two ends. Germline CDR1 and CDR2: SGHTA and FQGNSA. CDR3 amino acids: CASSQGQGSREKLFF. Here the CDR3 DNA reads TGTGCCAGCAGCCAAGGCCAGGGGAGTCGTGAAAAACTGTTTTTT.

The chain combines TRBV5-4 with TRBJ2-6; the D gene is possibly TRBD1 (6 bases). CDR1 and CDR2 (germline): SGHNT, YYREEE (reference sequence). The length of the CDR3 is 17 residues. V lost 4 bases and J 4 bases, leaving 18 bases between the germline ends. CDR3 sequence reads: CASSGQKTGDGANVLTF. Written as DNA, the CDR3 is TGTGCCAGCAGCGGACAAAAGACAGGAGACGGGGCCAACGTCCTGACTTTC.

V and J are TRBV28 and TRBJ2-7, with D perhaps matching TRBD1 (6 bases). This CDR3 region has 17 residues. Germline V gene lookup returns CDR1 MDHEN and CDR2 SYDVKM. Trimming removed 3 bases from V and 7 bases from J, with 25 bases in between. CDR3 DNA sequence: TGTGCCAGCAGTTTGCGTCCTAGGGGGTGGAGAGCACAGGAGCAGTACTTC. It codes for CASSLRPRGWRAQEQYF. Full variable domain (missing parts from reference TRBV28 and TRBJ2-7): DVKVTQSSRYLVKRTGEKVFLECVQDMDHENMFWYRQDPGLGLRLIYFSYDVKMKEKGDIPEGYSVSREKKERFSLILESASTNQTSMYLCASSLRPRGWRAQEQYFGPGTRLTVT.

The chain is built from TRBV18 and TRBJ2-5; D is unresolved. V shed 5 bases and J shed 3 bases, with 13 bases lying between them. Germline V gene sequence: CDR1 KGHSH, CDR2 LQKENI. CDR3 size: 14 residues. The CDR3 region is CASSSTNGEETQYF. DNA of the CDR3: TGTGCCAGCTCATCGACAAATGGGGAAGAGACCCAGTACTTC.

Comments on this clone: The junction does not match germline at one end; this may be a read error. The chain joins TRBV7-9 to TRBJ2-7; 8 positions agree with TRBD1. From germline, CDR1 is SEHNR and CDR2 FQNEAQ (reference sequence). The CDR3 spans 12 residues. CDR3 nucleotides: TGTGCCAGCAGCCTTCAAGGGGACAGGACCCACTTC. Amino acids: CASSLQGDRTHF.

This clone was detected a few times. The genes are TRBV21-1 and TRBJ1-3; no check of the table's D call, TRBD1, against the DNA was made. TRBV21-1 is shown as a pseudogene. There are 17 residues in the CDR3. This CDR3 is CASSTRTGGSTLGTIYF. DNA of the CDR3: TGTGCCAGCAGCACCAGGACAGGGGGCTCTACGTTAGGAACCATATATTTT.

The genes are TRBV28 and TRBJ1-6; 10 nucleotides line up with TRBD1. CDR3 size: 15 residues. CDR1 and CDR2 (germline): MDHEN, SYDVKM. After removal of 3 bases from V and 9 bases from J, the junction contained 5 bases not matched to a gene. The CDR3 loop reads CASSFPRQGASPLHF. DNA of the CDR3: TGTGCCAGCAGTTTTCCGCGACAGGGGGCTTCACCCCTCCACTTT.

Here the CDR3 DNA reads TGTGCCAGTAGTAATAAGGGATCCTACGAGCAGTACTTC. This codes for CASSNKGSYEQYF. The gene calls are TRBV19 and TRBJ2-7; D is ambiguous. V shed 4 bases and J shed 1 base, with 8 bases lying between them. CDR1 LNHDA and CDR2 SQIVND come from the germline V gene (reference sequence). CDR3 length: 13 amino acids.

The chain recombines TRBV15 with TRBJ2-7, with D possibly being TRBD1 (5 bases). In germline, CDR1 is LNHNV, CDR2 YYDKDF (reference sequence). CDR3 length: 13 residues. The V gene lost 5 bases and the J gene lost 3 bases, with 11 bases spanning the gap. The CDR3 DNA reads TGTGCCACCAGCCGACAGCGCCACTACGAGCAGTACTTC. Residues: CATSRQRHYEQYF.

V is TRBV24-1 and J is TRBJ1-4; TRBD1 aligns across 9 bases. With 5 bases clipped from V and 3 bases from J, the junction kept 12 bases outside the gene matches. This CDR3 is 18 amino acids long. CDR1 and CDR2 from the germline V gene are KGHDR and SFDVKD. CDR3 sequence (DNA): TGTGCCACCAGTGTTACAGGGGGCCCTAGGAAGGCTAATGAAAAACTGTTTTTT. Encoded protein: CATSVTGGPRKANEKLFF.

V and J are TRBV30 and TRBJ2-3; D tentatively reads TRBD1 or TRBD2 (5 bases each). In germline, CDR1 is GTSNPN, CDR2 SVGIG (reference sequence). V was cut by 2 bases and J by 2 bases, with 11 bases left in between. The CDR3 loop spans 14 amino acids. CDR3 residues: CAWSPGTFTDTQYF. The CDR3 bases are TGTGCCTGGAGTCCCGGGACCTTCACAGATACGCAGTATTTT.